Below, 2 T cell receptor beta chains from the same sample are listed, as sequenced in a study of molecular identifiers for immune sequencing clone quantification. TCRdb independently ran MiXCR on the PCR reads; one entry per CDR3 protein. The sample holds about 40,000 distinct CDR3 sequences, about a fifth seen once. Sequencing used naive CD8+ T cells from blood, with Jurkat cell RNA spiked in. Subset of the sample: FACS-sorted CD8+CD4-CCR7+CD45RA+ naive T cells. These receptors were obtained from a human donor in good health. Some libraries in this study had Jurkat cell RNA spiked in.

The table lists this clonotype with many counts. The chain joins TRBV6-6 to TRBJ1-1, with D possibly matching TRBD1 (5 bases). The CDR3 is 10 amino acids. Germline-derived CDR1 and CDR2 are MNHNY and SVGAGI (reference sequence). V gave up 10 bases and J gave up 7 bases, with 10 bases separating them. The CDR3: CATWGYEAFF. The CDR3 DNA is TGTGCCACCTGGGGCTATGAAGCTTTCTTT.

Many counts were recorded for this clonotype. V is TRBV4-1 and J is TRBJ2-1, with D maybe TRBD1 (6 bases). Germline CDR1 is MGHRA and CDR2 is YSYEKL. V lost 4 bases to trimming and J lost 9 bases, with 13 bases between them. The CDR3 is made up of 13 amino acids. CDR3 coding DNA: TGCGCCAGCAGCCTAACCACAGGGACTGAGCAGTTCTTC. It encodes CASSLTTGTEQFF.